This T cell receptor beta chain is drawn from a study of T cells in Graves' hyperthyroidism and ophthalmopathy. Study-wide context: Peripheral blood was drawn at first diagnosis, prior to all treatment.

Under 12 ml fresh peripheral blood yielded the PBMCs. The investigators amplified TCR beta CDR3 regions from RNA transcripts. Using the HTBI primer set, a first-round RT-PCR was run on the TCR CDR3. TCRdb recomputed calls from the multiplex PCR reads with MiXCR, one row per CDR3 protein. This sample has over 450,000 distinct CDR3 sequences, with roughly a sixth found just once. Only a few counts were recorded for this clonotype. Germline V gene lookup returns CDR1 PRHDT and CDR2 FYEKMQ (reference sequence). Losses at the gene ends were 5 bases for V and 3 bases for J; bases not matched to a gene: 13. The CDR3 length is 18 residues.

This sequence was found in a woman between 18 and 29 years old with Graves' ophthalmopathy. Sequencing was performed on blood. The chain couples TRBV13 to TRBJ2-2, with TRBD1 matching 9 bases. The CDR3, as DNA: TGTGCCAGCAGCGAAGACTCGCCGGGACAGGGTGACACCGGGGAGCTGTTTTTT. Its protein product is CASSEDSPGQGDTGELFF. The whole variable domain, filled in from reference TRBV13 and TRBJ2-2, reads AAGVIQSPRHLIKEKRETATLKCYPIPRHDTVYWYQQGPGQDPQFLISFYEKMQSDKGSIPDRFSAQQFSDYHSELNMSSLELGDSALYFCASSEDSPGQGDTGELFFGEGSRLTVL.